Listed below are T cell receptor beta chains from one sample, sequenced in a study of T cell responses to AZD1222 COVID-19 vaccine. Generated by immunoSEQ multiplex PCR, the TCRdb table keeps only in-frame clones and is missing some. The sample has more than 150,000 clones; about nine tenths are singletons. Sequencing was performed on peripheral blood, taken 28 days after the second AZD1222 dose. Receptor source: an adult who received the AZD1222 COVID-19 vaccine. Both conserved end residues are part of each CDR3. A D gene is named only where the DNA matches it firmly. Clone size is not always given. Where it is, it says once, few, many or a class for expanded clones.

d_gene	v_gene	j_gene	abundance	CDR3nt	CDR3aa
-	TRBV9	TRBJ2-7	-	TGTGCCAGCAGCGTAGGGCAGGGGAAAGAAGACTACGAGCAGTACTTC	CASSVGQGKEDYEQYF
-	TRBV6-4	TRBJ1-5	-	TGTGCCAGCAGTGACTGGGGGCCAGTCAATCAGCCCCAGCATTTT	CASSDWGPVNQPQHF
-	TRBV3-1/TRBV3-2	TRBJ1-3	-	TGTGCCAGCAGCCGGGGAGGAGGACTCTCTGGAAACACCATATATTTT	CASSRGGGLSGNTIYF
TRBD2	TRBV25-1	TRBJ2-2	-	TGTGCCAGCAGTGAATTCCGGGGGGATTTCTCCGGGGAGCTGTTTTTT	CASSEFRGDFSGELFF
TRBD1	TRBV3-1/TRBV3-2	TRBJ1-5	-	TGTGCCAGCAGCCGAGGGACAGGGGCCCAGCCCCAGCATTTT	CASSRGTGAQPQHF
-	TRBV19	TRBJ1-5	-	TGTGCCAGTAGACGCTCCGGGCAGGGGAATAGCAATCAGCCCCAGCATTTT	CASRRSGQGNSNQPQHF
-	TRBV19	TRBJ1-5	once	TGTGCCAGTAGTTGGGGGATCACCCGCTATAGCAATCAGCCCCAGCATTTT	CASSWGITRYSNQPQHF
-	TRBV5-1	TRBJ2-3	-	TGCGCCAGCAGCGGCGGGACGGGCACAGATACGCAGTATTTT	CASSGGTGTDTQYF
-	TRBV21-1	TRBJ2-2	-	TGTGCCAGCAACCCGATTTGGGGGGACACCGGGGAGCTGTTTTTT	CASNPIWGDTGELFF
-	TRBV7-2	TRBJ2-5	-	TGTGCCAGCATCCTTGTGGGATCCATGGGGGAGACCCAGTACTTC	CASILVGSMGETQYF
TRBD1	TRBV7-2	TRBJ2-5	-	TGTGCCAGCAGCTTAGTTTGGCTTTGGACAGGGGGCGAGACCCAGTACTTC	CASSLVWLWTGGETQYF
-	TRBV5-8	TRBJ2-3	-	TGTGCCAGCAGCTTGGGGCTGACAGTCACAGATACGCAGTATTTT	CASSLGLTVTDTQYF
-	TRBV19	TRBJ2-7	-	TGTGCCAGTAGTCCTCAGCGGCAGAGCTCCTACGAGCAGTACTTC	CASSPQRQSSYEQYF
-	TRBV7-3	TRBJ2-2	-	TGTGCCAGCAGCCCCCAAGGGCAGCCGAACACCGGGGAGCTGTTTTTT	CASSPQGQPNTGELFF
TRBD1	TRBV10-2	TRBJ2-7	-	TGCGCCAGCAGGGACAGGGACCACTACGAGCAGTACTTC	CASRDRDHYEQYF
TRBD1	TRBV6-2/TRBV6-3	TRBJ2-2	once	TGTGCCAGCAGTTACTCAGGGGGCGACACCGGGGAGCTGTTTTTT	CASSYSGGDTGELFF
-	TRBV9	TRBJ1-1	-	TGTGCCAGCAGCGCCACGACAGGGAACACTGAAGCTTTCTTT	CASSATTGNTEAFF
TRBD2	TRBV7-3	TRBJ2-1	-	TGTGCCAGCAGCTCACTAGCGGGGGGTCCCAATGAGCAGTTCTTC	CASSSLAGGPNEQFF
-	TRBV6-5	TRBJ2-1	-	TGTGCCAGCAGAGCTATCCCCCCACTGTACAATGTGCAGTTCTTC	CASRAIPPLYNVQFF
-	TRBV19	TRBJ1-6	-	TGTGCCAGTAGTAGCCCAGCCCAGGGAGGTTCACCCCTCCACTTT	CASSSPAQGGSPLHF
TRBD1	TRBV7-2	TRBJ1-2	-	TGTGCCAGCAGCTTAGGGGGACAGGGGAGCTATGGCTACACCTTC	CASSLGGQGSYGYTF
TRBD1	TRBV6-4	TRBJ2-6	-	TGTGCCAGCAGTGCTACCGGGACAGGGGTCTCTGGGGCCAACGTCCTGACTTTC	CASSATGTGVSGANVLTF
-	TRBV14	TRBJ2-3	-	TGTGCCAGCAGCCAACTCAGGACGACGCAGTATTTT	CASSQLRTTQYF
TRBD1	TRBV5-1	TRBJ1-1	-	TGCGCCAGCAGCTTGCGACAACAGGGGTGGAACACTGAAGCTTTCTTT	CASSLRQQGWNTEAFF
TRBD1	TRBV6-2/TRBV6-3	TRBJ1-5	-	TGTGCCAGCAGTAACCGACGGACAGGCCTAAATCAGCCCCAGCATTTT	CASSNRRTGLNQPQHF
TRBD2	TRBV19	TRBJ2-5	-	TGTGCCAGTGGGACTTCGGGGGGAGAGACCCAGTACTTC	CASGTSGGETQYF
-	TRBV20-1	TRBJ2-7	-	TGCAGTGCTAGTCGCAGGAGCTCCTACGAGCAGTACTTC	CSASRRSSYEQYF
TRBD2	TRBV7-2	TRBJ2-3	once	TGTGCCAGCAGCTTAGCCCTCGGGGGGGTCAGCACAGATACGCAGTATTTT	CASSLALGGVSTDTQYF
TRBD2	TRBV6-1	TRBJ2-5	-	TGTGCCAGCAGTGGACTAGCGGGAGTCGGAGGGGACCAAGAGACCCAGTACTTC	CASSGLAGVGGDQETQYF
-	TRBV4-2	TRBJ1-2	-	TGTGCCAGCAGCCCTGGGACGGCCTTCGAGGGCTACACCTTC	CASSPGTAFEGYTF
-	TRBV11-2	TRBJ2-1	-	TGTGCCAGCAGCCCCGGGACTCCGATTTTCTTC	CASSPGTPIFF
TRBD1	TRBV2	TRBJ1-6	-	TGTGCCAGCAGCCTCTTGGGACAGGCTAATTCACCCCTCCACTTT	CASSLLGQANSPLHF
-	TRBV7-8	TRBJ2-7	-	TGTGCCAGCAGCCCACTTGAAGAGCAGTACTTC	CASSPLEEQYF
TRBD1	TRBV5-1	TRBJ1-2	-	TGCGCCAGCAGCTCTGGGACAGGGGGCTATGGCTACACCTTC	CASSSGTGGYGYTF
-	TRBV5-1	TRBJ1-1	-	TGCGCCAGCAGCTTGCTAGGGGAAACTGAAGCTTTCTTT	CASSLLGETEAFF
TRBD2	TRBV7-9	TRBJ2-1	-	TGTGCCAGCAGCTTAGGGACTAGCGGAGTCTACTCCTACAATGAGCAGTTCTTC	CASSLGTSGVYSYNEQFF
TRBD2	TRBV3-1/TRBV3-2	TRBJ2-3	-	TGTGCCAGCAGCCACCTAGCGGGAGGGCCAGATACGCAGTATTTT	CASSHLAGGPDTQYF
-	TRBV24-1	TRBJ1-2	-	TGTGCCACCAGCAGGGGCTATGGCTACACCTTC	CATSRGYGYTF
-	TRBV10-3	TRBJ1-1	-	TGTGCCACAGGGGTCCGGGAGGCTGAAGCTTTCTTT	CATGVREAEAFF
TRBD2	TRBV3-1/TRBV3-2	TRBJ2-5	-	TGTGCCAGCAGACAGACTAGCGGCAAAGAGACCCAGTACTTC	CASRQTSGKETQYF
-	TRBV18	TRBJ2-5	-	TGTGCCAGCTCAGTAAGGGGCGGACCCACCTTCCGGGAGACCCAGTACTTC	CASSVRGGPTFRETQYF